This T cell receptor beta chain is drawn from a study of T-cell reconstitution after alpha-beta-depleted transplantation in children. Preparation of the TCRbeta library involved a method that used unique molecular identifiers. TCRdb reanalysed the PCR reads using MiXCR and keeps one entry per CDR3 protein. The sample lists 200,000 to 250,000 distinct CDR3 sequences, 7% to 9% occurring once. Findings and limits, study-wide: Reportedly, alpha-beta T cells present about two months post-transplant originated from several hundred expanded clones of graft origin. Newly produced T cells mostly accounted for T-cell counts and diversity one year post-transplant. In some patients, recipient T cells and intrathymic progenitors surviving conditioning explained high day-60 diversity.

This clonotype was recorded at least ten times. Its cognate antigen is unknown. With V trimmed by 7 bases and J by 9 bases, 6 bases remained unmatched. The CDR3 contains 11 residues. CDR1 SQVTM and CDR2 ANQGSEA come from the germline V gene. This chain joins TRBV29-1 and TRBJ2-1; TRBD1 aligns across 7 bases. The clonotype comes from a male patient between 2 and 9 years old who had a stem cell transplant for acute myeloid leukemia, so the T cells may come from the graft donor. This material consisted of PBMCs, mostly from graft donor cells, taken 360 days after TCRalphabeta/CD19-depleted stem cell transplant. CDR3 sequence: CSASRGSEQFF. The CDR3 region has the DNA TGCAGCGCCTCCAGGGGGAGTGAGCAGTTCTTC.